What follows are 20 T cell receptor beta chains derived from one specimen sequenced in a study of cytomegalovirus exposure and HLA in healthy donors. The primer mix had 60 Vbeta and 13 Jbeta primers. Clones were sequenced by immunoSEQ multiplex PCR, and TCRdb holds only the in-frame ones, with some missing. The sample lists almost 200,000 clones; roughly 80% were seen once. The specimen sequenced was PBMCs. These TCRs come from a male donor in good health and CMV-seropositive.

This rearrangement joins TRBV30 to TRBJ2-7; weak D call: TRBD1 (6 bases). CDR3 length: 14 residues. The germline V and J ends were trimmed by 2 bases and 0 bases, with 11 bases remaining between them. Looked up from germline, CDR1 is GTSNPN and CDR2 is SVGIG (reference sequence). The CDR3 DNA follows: TGTGCCTGGAGTTACGGGACACTCTCCTACGAGCAGTACTTC. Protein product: CAWSYGTLSYEQYF.

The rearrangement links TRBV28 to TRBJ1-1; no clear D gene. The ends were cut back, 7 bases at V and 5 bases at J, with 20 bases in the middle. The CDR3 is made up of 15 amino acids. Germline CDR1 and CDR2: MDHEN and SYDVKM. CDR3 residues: CASIPSGRAGTEAFF. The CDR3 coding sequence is TGTGCCAGCATACCATCGGGGAGGGCCGGGACTGAAGCTTTCTTT. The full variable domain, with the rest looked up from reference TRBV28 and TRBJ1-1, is DVKVTQSSRYLVKRTGEKVFLECVQDMDHENMFWYRQDPGLGLRLIYFSYDVKMKEKGDIPEGYSVSREKKERFSLILESASTNQTSMYLCASIPSGRAGTEAFFGQGTRLTVV.

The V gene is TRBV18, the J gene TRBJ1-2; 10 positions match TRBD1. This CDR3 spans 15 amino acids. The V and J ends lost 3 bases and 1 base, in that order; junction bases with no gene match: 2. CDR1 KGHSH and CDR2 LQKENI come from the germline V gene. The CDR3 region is CASSPGTGVNYGYTF. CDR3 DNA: TGTGCCAGCTCACCCGGGACAGGGGTTAACTATGGCTACACCTTC.

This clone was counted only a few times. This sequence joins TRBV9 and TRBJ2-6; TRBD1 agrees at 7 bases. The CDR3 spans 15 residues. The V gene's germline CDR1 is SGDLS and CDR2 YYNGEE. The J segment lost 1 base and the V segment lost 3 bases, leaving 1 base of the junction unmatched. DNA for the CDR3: TGTGCCAGCAGCGGACAGGGATCTGGGGCCAACGTCCTGACTTTC. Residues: CASSGQGSGANVLTF.

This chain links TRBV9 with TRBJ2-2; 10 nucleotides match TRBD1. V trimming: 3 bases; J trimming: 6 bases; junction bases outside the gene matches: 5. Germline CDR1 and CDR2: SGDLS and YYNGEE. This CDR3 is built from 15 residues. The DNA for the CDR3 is TGTGCCAGCAGCGAAGGACAGGGGGTCGCCGGGGAGCTGTTTTTT. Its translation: CASSEGQGVAGELFF.

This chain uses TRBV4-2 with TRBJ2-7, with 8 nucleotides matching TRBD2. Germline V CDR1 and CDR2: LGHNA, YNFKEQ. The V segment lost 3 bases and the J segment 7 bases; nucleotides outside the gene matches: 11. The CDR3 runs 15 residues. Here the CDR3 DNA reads TGTGCCAGCAGCCACATAACGGGACTAGGGGTAGAGCAGTACTTC. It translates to CASSHITGLGVEQYF.

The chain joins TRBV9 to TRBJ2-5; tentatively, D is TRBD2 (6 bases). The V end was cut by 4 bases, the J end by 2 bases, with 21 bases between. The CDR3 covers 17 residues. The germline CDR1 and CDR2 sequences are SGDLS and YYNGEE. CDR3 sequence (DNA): TGTGCCAGCAGCCCCCAAATCCTTAGGGACTTTCAAGAGACCCAGTACTTC. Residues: CASSPQILRDFQETQYF. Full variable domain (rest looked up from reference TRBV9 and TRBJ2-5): DSGVTQTPKHLITATGQRVTLRCSPRSGDLSVYWYQQSLDQGLQFLIQYYNGEERAKGNILERFSAQQFPDLHSELNLSSLELGDSALYFCASSPQILRDFQETQYFGPGTRLLVL.

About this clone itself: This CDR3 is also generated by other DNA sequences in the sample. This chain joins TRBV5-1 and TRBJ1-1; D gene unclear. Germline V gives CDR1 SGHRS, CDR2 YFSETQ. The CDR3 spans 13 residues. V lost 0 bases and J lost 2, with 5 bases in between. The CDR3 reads CASSLDRNTEAFF. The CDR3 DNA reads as TGCGCCAGCAGCTTGGACAGAAACACTGAAGCTTTCTTT.

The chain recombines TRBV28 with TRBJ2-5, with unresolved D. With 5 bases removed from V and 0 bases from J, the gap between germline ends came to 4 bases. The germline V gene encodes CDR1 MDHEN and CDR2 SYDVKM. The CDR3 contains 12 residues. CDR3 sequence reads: CASSDYQETQYF. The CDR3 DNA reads TGTGCCAGCAGTGACTACCAAGAGACCCAGTACTTC.

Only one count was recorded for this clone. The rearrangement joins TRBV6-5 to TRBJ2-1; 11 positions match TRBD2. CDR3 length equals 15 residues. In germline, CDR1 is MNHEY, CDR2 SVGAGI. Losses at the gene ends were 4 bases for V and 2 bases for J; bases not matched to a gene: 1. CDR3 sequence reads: CASSFSGGAYNEQFF. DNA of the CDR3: TGTGCCAGCAGTTTTAGCGGGGGGGCCTACAATGAGCAGTTCTTC.

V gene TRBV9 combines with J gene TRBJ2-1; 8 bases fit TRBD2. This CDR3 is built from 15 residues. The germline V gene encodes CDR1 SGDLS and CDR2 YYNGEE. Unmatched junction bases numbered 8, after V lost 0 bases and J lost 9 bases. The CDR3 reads CASSVGVAGFSEQFF. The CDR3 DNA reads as TGTGCCAGCAGCGTAGGGGTAGCGGGGTTCTCTGAGCAGTTCTTC.

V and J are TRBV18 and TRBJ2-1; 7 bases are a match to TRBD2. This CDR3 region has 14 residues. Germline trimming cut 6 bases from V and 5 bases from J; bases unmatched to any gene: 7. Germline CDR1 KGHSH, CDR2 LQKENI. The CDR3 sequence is CASSPASGNNEQFF. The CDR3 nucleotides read TGTGCCAGCTCCCCGGCTAGCGGCAACAATGAGCAGTTCTTC. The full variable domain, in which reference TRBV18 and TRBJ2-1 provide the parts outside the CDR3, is NAGVMQNPRHLVRRRGQEARLRCSPMKGHSHVYWYRQLPEEGLKFMVYLQKENIIDESGMPKERFSAEFPKEGPSILRIQQVVRGDSAAYFCASSPASGNNEQFFGPGTRLTVL.

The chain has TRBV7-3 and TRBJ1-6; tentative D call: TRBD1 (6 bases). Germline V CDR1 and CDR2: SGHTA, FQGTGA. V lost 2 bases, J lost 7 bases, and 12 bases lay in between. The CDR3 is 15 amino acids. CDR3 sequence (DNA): TGTGCCAGCAGCTTATTGGGACAAGGAAATTCACCCCTCCACTTT. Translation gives CASSLLGQGNSPLHF.

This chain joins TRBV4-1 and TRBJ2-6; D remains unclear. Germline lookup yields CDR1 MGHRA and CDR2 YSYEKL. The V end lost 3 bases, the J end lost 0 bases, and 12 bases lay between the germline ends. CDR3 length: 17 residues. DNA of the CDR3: TGCGCCAGCAGCCAGGTCCCATTTAGCTCTGGGGCCAACGTCCTGACTTTC. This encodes CASSQVPFSSGANVLTF.

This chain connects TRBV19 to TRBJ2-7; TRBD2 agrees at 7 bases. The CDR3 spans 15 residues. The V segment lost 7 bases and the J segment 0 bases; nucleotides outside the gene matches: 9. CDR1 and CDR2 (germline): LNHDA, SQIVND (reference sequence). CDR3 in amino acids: CASTPRGGSSYEQYF. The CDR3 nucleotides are TGTGCCAGTACCCCTAGGGGCGGGAGCTCCTACGAGCAGTACTTC.

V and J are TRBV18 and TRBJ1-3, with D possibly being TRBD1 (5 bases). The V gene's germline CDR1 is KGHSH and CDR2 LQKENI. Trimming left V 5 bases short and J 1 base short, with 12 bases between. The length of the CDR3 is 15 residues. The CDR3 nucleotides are TGTGCCAGCTCAATGCAGGGATTATCTGGAAACACCATATATTTT. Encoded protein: CASSMQGLSGNTIYF.

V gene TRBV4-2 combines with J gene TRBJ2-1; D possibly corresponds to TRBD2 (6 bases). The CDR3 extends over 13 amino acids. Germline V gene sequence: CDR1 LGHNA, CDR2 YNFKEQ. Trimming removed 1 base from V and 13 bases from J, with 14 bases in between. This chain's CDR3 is CASSQVSGVYQFF. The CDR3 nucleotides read TGTGCCAGCAGCCAAGTATCGGGGGTATATCAGTTCTTC.

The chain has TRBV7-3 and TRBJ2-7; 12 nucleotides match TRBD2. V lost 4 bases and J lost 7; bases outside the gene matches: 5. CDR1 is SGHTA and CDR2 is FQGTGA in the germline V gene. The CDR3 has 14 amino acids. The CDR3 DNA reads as TGTGCCAGCAGCTCGGGACTAGCGGGTTCGGAGCAGTACTTC. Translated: CASSSGLAGSEQYF.

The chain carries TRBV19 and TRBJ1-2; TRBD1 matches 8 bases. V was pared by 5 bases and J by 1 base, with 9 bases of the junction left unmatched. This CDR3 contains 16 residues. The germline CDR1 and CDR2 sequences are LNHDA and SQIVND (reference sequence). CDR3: CASSSWTGSDNYGYTF. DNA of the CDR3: TGTGCCAGTAGTTCCTGGACAGGGAGCGATAACTATGGCTACACCTTC.

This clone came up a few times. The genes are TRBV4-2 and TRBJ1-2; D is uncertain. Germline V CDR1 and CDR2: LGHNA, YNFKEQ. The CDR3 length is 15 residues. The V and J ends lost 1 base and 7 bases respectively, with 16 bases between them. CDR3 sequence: CASSQARGGEAGYTF. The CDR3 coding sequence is TGTGCCAGCAGCCAAGCTCGGGGAGGAGAGGCTGGCTACACCTTC.